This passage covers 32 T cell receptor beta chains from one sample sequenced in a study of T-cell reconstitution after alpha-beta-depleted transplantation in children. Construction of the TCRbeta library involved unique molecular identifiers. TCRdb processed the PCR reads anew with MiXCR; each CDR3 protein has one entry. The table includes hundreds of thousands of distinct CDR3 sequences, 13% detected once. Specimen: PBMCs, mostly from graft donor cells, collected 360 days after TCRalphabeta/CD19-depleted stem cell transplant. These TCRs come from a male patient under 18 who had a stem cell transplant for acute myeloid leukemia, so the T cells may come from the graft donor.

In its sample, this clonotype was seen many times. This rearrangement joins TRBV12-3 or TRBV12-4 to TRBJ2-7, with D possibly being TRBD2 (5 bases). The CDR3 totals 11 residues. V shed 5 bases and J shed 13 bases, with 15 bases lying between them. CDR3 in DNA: TGTGCCAGCAGTGCCGGGGTTGGGTTATACTTC. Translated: CASSAGVGLYF.

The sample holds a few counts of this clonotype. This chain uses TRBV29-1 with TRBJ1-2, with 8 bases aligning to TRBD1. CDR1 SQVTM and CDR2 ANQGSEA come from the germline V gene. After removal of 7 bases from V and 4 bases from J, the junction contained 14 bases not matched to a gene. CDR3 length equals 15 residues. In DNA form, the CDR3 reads TGCAGCGCCGGACAGGGTATTGAGGGCCTCTATGGCTACACCTTC. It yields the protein CSAGQGIEGLYGYTF.

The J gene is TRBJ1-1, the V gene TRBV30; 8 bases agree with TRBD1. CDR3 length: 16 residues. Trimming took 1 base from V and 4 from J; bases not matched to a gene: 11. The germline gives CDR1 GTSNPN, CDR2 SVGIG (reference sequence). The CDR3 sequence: CAWSGNYRGSGTEAFF. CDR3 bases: TGTGCCTGGAGTGGCAACTACAGGGGGTCAGGCACTGAAGCTTTCTTT.

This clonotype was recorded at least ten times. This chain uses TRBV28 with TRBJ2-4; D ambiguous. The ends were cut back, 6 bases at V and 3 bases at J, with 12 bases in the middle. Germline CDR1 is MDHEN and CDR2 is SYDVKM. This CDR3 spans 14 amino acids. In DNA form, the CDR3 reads TGTGCCAGCAGCTTTCAGGTTGTCAAAAACATTCAGTACTTC. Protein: CASSFQVVKNIQYF. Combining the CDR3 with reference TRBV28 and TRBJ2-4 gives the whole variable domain DVKVTQSSRYLVKRTGEKVFLECVQDMDHENMFWYRQDPGLGLRLIYFSYDVKMKEKGDIPEGYSVSREKKERFSLILESASTNQTSMYLCASSFQVVKNIQYFGAGTRLSVL.

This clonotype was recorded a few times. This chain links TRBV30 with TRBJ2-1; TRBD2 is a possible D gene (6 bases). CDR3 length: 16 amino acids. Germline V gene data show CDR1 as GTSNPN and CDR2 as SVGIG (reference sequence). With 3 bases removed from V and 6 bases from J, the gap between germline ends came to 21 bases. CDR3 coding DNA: TGTGCCTGGAGGGTCCTGGGACTCAATTATGGCAATGAGCAGTTCTTC. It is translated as CAWRVLGLNYGNEQFF.

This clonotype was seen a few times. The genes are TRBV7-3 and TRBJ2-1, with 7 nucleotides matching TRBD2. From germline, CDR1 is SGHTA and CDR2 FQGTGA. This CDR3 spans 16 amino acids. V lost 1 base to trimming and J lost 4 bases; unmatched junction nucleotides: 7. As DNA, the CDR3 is TGTGCCAGCAGCTTAAAGAAACTAGCGAGTTACAATGAGCAGTTCTTC. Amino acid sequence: CASSLKKLASYNEQFF. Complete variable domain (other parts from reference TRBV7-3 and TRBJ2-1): GAGVSQTPSNKVTEKGKYVELRCDPISGHTALYWYRQSLGQGPEFLIYFQGTGAADDSGLPNDRFFAVRPEGSVSTLKIQRTERGDSAVYLCASSLKKLASYNEQFFGPGTRLTVL.

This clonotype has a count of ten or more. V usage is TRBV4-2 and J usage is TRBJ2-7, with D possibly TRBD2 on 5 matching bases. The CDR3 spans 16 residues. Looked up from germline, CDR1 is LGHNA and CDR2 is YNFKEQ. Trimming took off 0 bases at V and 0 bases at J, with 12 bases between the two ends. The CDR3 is CASSQDGGPDSYEQYF. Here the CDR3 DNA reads TGTGCCAGCAGCCAAGATGGAGGACCCGACTCCTACGAGCAGTACTTC.

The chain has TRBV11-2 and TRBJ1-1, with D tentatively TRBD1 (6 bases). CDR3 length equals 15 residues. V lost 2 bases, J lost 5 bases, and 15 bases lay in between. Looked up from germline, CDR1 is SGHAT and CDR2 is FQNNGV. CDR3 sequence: CASSLSWGPQTEAFF. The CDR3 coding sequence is TGTGCCAGCAGCTTAAGCTGGGGGCCCCAGACTGAAGCTTTCTTT.

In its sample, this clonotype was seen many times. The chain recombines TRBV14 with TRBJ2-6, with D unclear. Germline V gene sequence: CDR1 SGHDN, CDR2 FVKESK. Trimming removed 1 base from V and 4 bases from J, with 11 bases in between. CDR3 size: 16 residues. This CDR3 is CASSQALRTGANVLTF. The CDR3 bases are TGTGCCAGCAGCCAAGCATTGAGAACCGGGGCCAACGTCCTGACTTTC.

As DNA, the CDR3 is TGTGCCAGCAGGCTGACAGGGGGACATGGTACAGATACGCAGTATTTT. Translating it yields CASRLTGGHGTDTQYF. The chain carries TRBV12-3 or TRBV12-4 and TRBJ2-3; 9 bases match TRBD1. Unmatched junction bases numbered 10, after V lost 6 bases and J lost 3 bases. The CDR3 runs to 16 residues.

The CDR3 DNA sequence: TGTGCCAGCAGTTACTCGGGAGGGGGAAATCAGCCCCAGCATTTT. It yields the protein CASSYSGGGNQPQHF. The rearrangement joins TRBV6-5 to TRBJ1-5; D might be TRBD1 (6 bases). The germline V gene encodes CDR1 MNHEY and CDR2 SVGAGI. This CDR3 comprises 15 residues. V dropped 0 bases and J dropped 4 bases, with 10 bases sitting between them.

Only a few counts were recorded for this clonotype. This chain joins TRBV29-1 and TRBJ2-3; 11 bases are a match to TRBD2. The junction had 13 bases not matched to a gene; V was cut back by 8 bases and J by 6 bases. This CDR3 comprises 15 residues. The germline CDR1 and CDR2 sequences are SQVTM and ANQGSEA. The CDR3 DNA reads TGCAGCTTCAATAGCGGGAGGGCCGGTGGGGATACGCAGTATTTT. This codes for CSFNSGRAGGDTQYF.

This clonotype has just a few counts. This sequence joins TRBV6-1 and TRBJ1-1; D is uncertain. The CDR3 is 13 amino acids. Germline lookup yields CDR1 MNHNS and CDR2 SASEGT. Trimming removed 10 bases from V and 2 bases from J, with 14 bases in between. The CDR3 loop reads CAIARKLNTEAFF. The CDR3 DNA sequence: TGTGCCATCGCGAGAAAACTTAACACTGAAGCTTTCTTT.

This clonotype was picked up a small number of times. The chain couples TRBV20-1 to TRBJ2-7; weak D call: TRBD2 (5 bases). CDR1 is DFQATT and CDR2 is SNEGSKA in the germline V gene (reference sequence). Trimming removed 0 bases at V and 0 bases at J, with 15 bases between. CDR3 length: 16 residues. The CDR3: CSARDGWTGSSYEQYF. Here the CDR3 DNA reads TGCAGTGCTAGAGATGGGTGGACTGGGAGCTCCTACGAGCAGTACTTC.

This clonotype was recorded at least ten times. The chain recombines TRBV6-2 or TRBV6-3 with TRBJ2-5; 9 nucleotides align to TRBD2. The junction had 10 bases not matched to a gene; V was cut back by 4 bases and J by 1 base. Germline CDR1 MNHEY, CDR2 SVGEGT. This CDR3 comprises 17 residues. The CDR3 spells CASSWRPPTSGQETQYF. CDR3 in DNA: TGTGCCAGCAGTTGGCGGCCCCCGACTAGCGGCCAAGAGACCCAGTACTTC.

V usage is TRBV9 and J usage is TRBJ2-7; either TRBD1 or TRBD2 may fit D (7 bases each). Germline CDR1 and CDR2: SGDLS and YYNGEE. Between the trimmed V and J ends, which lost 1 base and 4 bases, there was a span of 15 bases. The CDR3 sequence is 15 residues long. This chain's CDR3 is CASSVWEGAAYEQYF. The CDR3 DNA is TGTGCCAGCAGCGTATGGGAGGGGGCAGCTTACGAGCAGTACTTC.

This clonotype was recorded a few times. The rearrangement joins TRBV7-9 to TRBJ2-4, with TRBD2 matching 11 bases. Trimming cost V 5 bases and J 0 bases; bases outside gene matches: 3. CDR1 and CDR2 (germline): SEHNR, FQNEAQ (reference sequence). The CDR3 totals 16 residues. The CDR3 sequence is CASSPSGRLAKNIQYF. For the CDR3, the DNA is TGTGCCAGCAGCCCTAGCGGGAGGCTAGCCAAAAACATTCAGTACTTC.

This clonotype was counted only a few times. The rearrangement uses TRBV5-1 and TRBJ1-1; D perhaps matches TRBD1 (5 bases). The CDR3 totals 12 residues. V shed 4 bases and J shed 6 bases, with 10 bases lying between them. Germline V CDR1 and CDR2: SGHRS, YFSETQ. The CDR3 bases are TGCGCCAGCAGCCCCACAGGTCCTGAAGCTTTCTTT. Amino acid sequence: CASSPTGPEAFF.

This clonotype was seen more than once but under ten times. The CDR3 is CASSEFGTNTEAFF. The CDR3 bases are TGTGCCAGCAGTGAATTCGGGACGAACACTGAAGCTTTCTTT. This chain connects TRBV25-1 to TRBJ1-1; possible D gene TRBD1, 5 bases. V lost 1 base, J lost 1 base, and 7 bases lay in between. This CDR3 has 14 amino acids. Germline assignment: CDR1 MGHDK and CDR2 SYGVNS.

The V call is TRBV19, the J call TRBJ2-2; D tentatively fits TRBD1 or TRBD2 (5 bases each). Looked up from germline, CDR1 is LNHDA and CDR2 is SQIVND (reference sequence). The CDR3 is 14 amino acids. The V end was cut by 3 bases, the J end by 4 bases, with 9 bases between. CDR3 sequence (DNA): TGTGCCAGTAGTATGGGACCCTTCACCGGGGAGCTGTTTTTT. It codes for CASSMGPFTGELFF.

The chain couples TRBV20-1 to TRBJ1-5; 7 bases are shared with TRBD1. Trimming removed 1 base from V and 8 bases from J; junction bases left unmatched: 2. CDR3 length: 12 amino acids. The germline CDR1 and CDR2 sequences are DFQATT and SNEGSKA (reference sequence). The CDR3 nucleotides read TGCAGTGCTAGAGTAGGGGGCGAGCCCCAGCATTTT. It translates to CSARVGGEPQHF.

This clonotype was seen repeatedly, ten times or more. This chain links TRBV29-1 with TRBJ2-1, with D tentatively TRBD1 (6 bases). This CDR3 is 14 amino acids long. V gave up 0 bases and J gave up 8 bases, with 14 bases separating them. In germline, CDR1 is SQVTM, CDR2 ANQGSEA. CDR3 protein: CSVEEFTGRDEQFF. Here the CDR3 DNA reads TGCAGCGTTGAAGAATTTACAGGGCGCGATGAGCAGTTCTTC.

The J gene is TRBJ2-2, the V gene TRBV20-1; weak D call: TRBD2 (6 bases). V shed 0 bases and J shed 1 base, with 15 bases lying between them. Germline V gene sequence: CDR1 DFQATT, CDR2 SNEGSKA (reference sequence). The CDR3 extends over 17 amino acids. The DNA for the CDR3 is TGCAGTGCTAGAGATCAGTTAGCGGCTTTGAACACCGGGGAGCTGTTTTTT. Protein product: CSARDQLAALNTGELFF.

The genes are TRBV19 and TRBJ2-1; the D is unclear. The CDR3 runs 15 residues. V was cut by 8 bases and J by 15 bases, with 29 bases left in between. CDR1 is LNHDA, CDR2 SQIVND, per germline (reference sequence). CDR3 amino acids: CASSQYPIGRLQLFF. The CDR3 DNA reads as TGTGCCAGTTCCCAGTACCCAATTGGTCGCCTACAGCTGTTCTTC.

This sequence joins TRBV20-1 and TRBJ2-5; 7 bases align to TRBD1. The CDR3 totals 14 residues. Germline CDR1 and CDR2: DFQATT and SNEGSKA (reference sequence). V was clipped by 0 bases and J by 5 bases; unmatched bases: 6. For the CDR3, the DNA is TGCAGTGCTAGAGATCAGAGGGGGCCTGAGACCCAGTACTTC. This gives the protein CSARDQRGPETQYF.

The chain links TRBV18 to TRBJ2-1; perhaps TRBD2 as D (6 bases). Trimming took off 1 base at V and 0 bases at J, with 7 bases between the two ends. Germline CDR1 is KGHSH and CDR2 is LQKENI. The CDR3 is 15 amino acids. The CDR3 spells CASSPQEGSYNEQFF. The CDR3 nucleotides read TGTGCCAGCTCACCACAGGAGGGCTCCTACAATGAGCAGTTCTTC. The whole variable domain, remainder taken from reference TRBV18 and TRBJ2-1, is NAGVMQNPRHLVRRRGQEARLRCSPMKGHSHVYWYRQLPEEGLKFMVYLQKENIIDESGMPKERFSAEFPKEGPSILRIQQVVRGDSAAYFCASSPQEGSYNEQFFGPGTRLTVL.

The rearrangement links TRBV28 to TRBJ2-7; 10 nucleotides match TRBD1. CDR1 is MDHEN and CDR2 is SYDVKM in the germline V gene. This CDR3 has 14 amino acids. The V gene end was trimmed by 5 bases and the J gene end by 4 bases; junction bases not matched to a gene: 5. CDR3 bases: TGTGCCAGCAGTACCGGGACAGGGGTTTACGAGCAGTACTTC. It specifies CASSTGTGVYEQYF.

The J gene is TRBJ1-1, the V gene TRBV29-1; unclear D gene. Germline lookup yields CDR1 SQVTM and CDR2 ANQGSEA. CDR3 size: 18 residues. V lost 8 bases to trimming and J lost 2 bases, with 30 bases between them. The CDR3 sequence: CSPQPLGIQYSGNTEAFF. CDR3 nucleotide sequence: TGCAGCCCGCAGCCCCTCGGAATTCAGTATTCAGGAAACACTGAAGCTTTCTTT. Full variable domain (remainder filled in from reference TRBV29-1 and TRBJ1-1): SAVISQKPSRDICQRGTSLTIQCQVDSQVTMMFWYRQQPGQSLTLIATANQGSEATYESGFVIDKFPISRPNLTFSTLTVSNMSPEDSSIYLCSPQPLGIQYSGNTEAFFGQGTRLTVV.

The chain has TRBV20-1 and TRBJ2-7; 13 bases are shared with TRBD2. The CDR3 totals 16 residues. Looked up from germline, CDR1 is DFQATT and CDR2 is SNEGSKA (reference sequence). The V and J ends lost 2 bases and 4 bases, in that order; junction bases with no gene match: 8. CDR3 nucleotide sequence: TGCAGTGCTAGAAAAAGTCGGACTAGCGGGAGTTACGAGCAGTACTTC. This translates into CSARKSRTSGSYEQYF.

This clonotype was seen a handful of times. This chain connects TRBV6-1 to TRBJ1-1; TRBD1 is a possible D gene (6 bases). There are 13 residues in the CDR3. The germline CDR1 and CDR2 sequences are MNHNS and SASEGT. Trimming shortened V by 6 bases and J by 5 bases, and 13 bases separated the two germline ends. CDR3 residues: CASSVVQGTEAFF. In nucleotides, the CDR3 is TGTGCCAGCAGCGTTGTACAGGGTACTGAAGCTTTCTTT.

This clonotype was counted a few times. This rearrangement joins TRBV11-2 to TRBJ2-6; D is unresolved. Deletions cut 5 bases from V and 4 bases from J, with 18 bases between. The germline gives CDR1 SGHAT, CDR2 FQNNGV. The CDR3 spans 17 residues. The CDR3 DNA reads TGTGCCAGCAGCGCCTCCGGCTCCCGCCCCGGGGCCAACGTCCTGACTTTC. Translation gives CASSASGSRPGANVLTF.

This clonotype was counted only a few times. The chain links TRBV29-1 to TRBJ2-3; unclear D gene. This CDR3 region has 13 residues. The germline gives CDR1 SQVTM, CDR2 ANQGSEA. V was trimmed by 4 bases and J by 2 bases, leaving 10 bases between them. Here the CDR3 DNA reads TGCAGCGTTGGGACCTACTACACAGATACGCAGTATTTT. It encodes CSVGTYYTDTQYF.